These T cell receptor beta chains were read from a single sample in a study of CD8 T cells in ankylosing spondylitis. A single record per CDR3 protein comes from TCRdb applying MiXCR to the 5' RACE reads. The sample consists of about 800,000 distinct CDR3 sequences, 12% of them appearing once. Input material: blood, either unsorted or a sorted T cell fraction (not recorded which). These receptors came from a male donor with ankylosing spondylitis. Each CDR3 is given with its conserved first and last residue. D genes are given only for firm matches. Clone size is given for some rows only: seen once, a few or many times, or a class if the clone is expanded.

CASREVATGELFF,TGTGCCAGCAGGGAAGTGGCTACCGGGGAGCTGTTTTTT,-,13,TRBV6-2/TRBV6-3,TRBJ2-2,-
CATSRDPGAAFISYEQYF,TGTGCCACCAGCAGAGATCCAGGGGCAGCATTCATCTCCTACGAGCAGTACTTC,-,18,TRBV15,TRBJ2-7,-
CASTPGGLANTGELFF,TGTGCCAGCACCCCCGGGGGACTAGCGAACACCGGGGAGCTGTTTTTT,TRBD2,16,TRBV11-3,TRBJ2-2,-
CASSPLAGPTKKFF,TGTGCCAGCAGTCCCCTAGCGGGGCCTACCAAGAAGTTCTTC,TRBD2,14,TRBV12-3/TRBV12-4,TRBJ2-1,-
CASSQESGGRSNYEQYF,TGCGCCAGCAGCCAAGAATCGGGGGGCCGGTCCAACTACGAGCAGTACTTC,-,17,TRBV4-3,TRBJ2-7,few
CASSLTLTRGFRETQYF,TGTGCCAGCAGTTTGACCCTGACCCGGGGCTTCCGGGAGACCCAGTACTTC,-,17,TRBV12-3/TRBV12-4,TRBJ2-5,-
CASSQGVRVGGSPLHF,TGTGCCAGCAGCCAAGGAGTCAGGGTTGGGGGTTCACCCCTCCACTTT,-,16,TRBV4-2,TRBJ1-6,-
CASSPGRGTGELFF,TGTGCCAGCAGTCCCGGTCGTGGAACCGGGGAGCTGTTTTTT,-,14,TRBV27,TRBJ2-2,few
CSARDLPQGEQFF,TGCAGTGCTAGAGATTTACCCCAGGGTGAGCAGTTCTTC,-,13,TRBV20-1,TRBJ2-1,few
CASSPMGAETQYF,TGTGCCAGCTCACCAATGGGGGCGGAGACCCAGTACTTC,-,13,TRBV18,TRBJ2-5,-
CSARDREHEQYF,TGCAGTGCTAGGGACAGGGAGCACGAGCAGTACTTC,TRBD1,12,TRBV20-1,TRBJ2-7,few
CASSFLRGTDSYEQYF,TGTGCCAGCAGCTTCCTCCGCGGGACAGACTCCTACGAGCAGTACTTC,-,16,TRBV7-2,TRBJ2-7,-
CASSSPSANQPDTQYF,TGTGCCAGTAGTTCCCCTAGCGCTAACCAGCCAGATACGCAGTATTTT,-,16,TRBV19,TRBJ2-3,few
CASSPLATQYF,TGTGCCAGCAGTCCTCTGGCGACCCAGTACTTC,-,11,TRBV7-2,TRBJ2-5,few
CASSPDRSQPHYGYTF,TGTGCCAGCAGCCCGGACCGCTCGCAACCCCACTATGGCTACACCTTC,-,16,TRBV7-8,TRBJ1-2,-
CSAAAGGRGYTF,TGCAGTGCTGCCGCAGGGGGCAGGGGCTACACCTTC,TRBD1,12,TRBV20-1,TRBJ1-2,many
CSAQQGNKNTEAFF,TGCAGTGCTCAACAGGGGAATAAAAACACTGAAGCTTTCTTT,TRBD1,14,TRBV20-1,TRBJ1-1,few
CSAWDRGTYNEQFF,TGCAGTGCTTGGGACAGGGGGACCTACAATGAGCAGTTCTTC,TRBD1,14,TRBV20-1,TRBJ2-1,-
CASSQEQGGIQYF,TGCGCCAGCAGCCAAGAACAGGGGGGGATTCAGTACTTC,-,13,TRBV4-3,TRBJ2-4,many
CASSEDIYTGELFF,TGCGCCAGCTCAGAGGACATATACACCGGGGAGCTGTTTTTT,-,14,TRBV5-1,TRBJ2-2,-
CSAGTELSEQYF,TGCAGTGCTGGGACGGAATTGTCCGAGCAGTACTTC,-,12,TRBV20-1,TRBJ2-7,few
CASSLGPSALSYEQYF,TGCGCCAGCAGCTTGGGCCCCTCCGCCCTTTCTTACGAGCAGTACTTC,-,16,TRBV5-1,TRBJ2-7,few
CASSLVQDAGNYGYTF,TGTGCCAGCAGCTTAGTACAGGACGCCGGCAACTATGGCTACACCTTC,-,16,TRBV7-2,TRBJ1-2,-
CASTRRPGDAYNEQFF,TGTGCCAGCACCCGACGCCCCGGTGATGCCTACAATGAGCAGTTCTTC,-,16,TRBV6-1,TRBJ2-1,-
CSARVPPGQGKHYEQYF,TGCAGTGCTCGAGTCCCCCCGGGACAAGGGAAGCACTACGAGCAGTACTTC,-,17,TRBV20-1,TRBJ2-7,-
CSVEPAGSTGELFF,TGCAGCGTTGAACCGGCCGGTAGCACCGGGGAGCTGTTTTTT,-,14,TRBV29-1,TRBJ2-2,-
CASSTGVNQPQHF,TGTGCCAGCAGTACAGGGGTCAATCAGCCCCAGCATTTT,TRBD1,13,TRBV6-1,TRBJ1-5,many
CSAREQPKEQYF,TGCAGTGCTAGAGAACAGCCCAAGGAGCAGTACTTC,-,12,TRBV20-1,TRBJ2-7,many